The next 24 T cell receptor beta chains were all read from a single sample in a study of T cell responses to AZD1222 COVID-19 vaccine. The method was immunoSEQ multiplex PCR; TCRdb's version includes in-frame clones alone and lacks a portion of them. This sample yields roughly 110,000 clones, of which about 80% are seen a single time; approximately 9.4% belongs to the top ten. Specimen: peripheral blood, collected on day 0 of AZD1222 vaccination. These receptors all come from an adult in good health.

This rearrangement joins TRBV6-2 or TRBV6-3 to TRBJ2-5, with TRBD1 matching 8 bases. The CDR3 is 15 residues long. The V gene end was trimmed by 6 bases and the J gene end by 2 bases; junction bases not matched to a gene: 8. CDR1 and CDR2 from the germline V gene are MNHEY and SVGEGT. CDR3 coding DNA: TGTGCCAGCAGCCCCTTTAGACAGGGGCAAGAGACCCAGTACTTC. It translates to CASSPFRQGQETQYF.

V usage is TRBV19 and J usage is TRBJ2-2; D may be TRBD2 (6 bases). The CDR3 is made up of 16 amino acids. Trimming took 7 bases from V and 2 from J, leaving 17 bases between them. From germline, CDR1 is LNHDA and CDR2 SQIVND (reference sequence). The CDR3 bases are TGTGCCAGTATGGTCCAGGGACTCCTTAACACCGGGGAGCTGTTTTTT. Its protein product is CASMVQGLLNTGELFF.

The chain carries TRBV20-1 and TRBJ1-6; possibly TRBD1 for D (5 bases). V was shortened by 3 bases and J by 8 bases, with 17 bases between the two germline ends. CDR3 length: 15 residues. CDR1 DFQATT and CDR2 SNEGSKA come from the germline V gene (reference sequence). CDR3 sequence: CSASHGGIVHSPLHF. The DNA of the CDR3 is TGCAGTGCTAGTCACGGGGGAATTGTGCATTCACCCCTCCACTTT.

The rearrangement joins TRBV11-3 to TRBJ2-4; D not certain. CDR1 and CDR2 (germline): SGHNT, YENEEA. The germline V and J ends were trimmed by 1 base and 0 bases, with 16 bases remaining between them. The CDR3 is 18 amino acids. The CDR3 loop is CASSLAPKDLLAKNIQYF. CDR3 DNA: TGTGCCAGCAGCTTAGCACCAAAGGACCTTTTAGCCAAAAACATTCAGTACTTC.

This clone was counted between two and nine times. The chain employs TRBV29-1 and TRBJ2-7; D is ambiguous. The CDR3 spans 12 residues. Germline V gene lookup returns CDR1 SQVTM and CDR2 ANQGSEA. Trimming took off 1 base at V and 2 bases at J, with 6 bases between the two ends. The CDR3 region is CSVEGAAYEQYF. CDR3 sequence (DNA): TGCAGCGTTGAAGGGGCGGCCTACGAGCAGTACTTC.

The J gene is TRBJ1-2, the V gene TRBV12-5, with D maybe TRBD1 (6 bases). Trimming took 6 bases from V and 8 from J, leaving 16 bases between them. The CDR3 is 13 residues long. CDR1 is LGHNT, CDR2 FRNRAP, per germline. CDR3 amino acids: CASGRTVRYGYTF. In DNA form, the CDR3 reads TGTGCTAGTGGCCGGACAGTTAGGTACGGCTACACCTTC. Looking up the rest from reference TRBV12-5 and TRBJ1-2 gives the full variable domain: DARVTQTPRHKVTEMGQEVTMRCQPILGHNTVFWYRQTMMQGLELLAYFRNRAPLDDSGMPKDRFSAEMPDATLATLKIQPSEPRDSAVYFCASGRTVRYGYTFGSGTRLTVV.

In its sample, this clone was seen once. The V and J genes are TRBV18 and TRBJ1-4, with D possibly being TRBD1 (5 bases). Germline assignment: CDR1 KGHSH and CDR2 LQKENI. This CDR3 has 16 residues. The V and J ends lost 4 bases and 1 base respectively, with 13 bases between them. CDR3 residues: CASSLRDRGTNEKLFF. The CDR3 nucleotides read TGTGCCAGCTCACTCCGGGACCGAGGAACTAATGAAAAACTGTTTTTT.

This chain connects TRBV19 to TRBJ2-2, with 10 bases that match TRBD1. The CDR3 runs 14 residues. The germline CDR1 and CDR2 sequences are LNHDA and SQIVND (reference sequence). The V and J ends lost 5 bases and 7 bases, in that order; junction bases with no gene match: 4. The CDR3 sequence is CASSDRGRIGELFF. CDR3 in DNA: TGTGCCAGTAGTGACAGGGGGCGCATCGGGGAGCTGTTTTTT.

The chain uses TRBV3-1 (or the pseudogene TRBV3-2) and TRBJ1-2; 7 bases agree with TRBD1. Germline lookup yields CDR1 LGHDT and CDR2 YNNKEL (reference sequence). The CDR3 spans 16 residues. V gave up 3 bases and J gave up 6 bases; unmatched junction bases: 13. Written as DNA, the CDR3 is TGTGCCAGCAGCCAGATGGGGACAGTTTTTAGGAATGGCTACACCTTC. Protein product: CASSQMGTVFRNGYTF.

The CDR3 bases are TGCGCCAGCAGCCACCCTGACAGGGAGACCCAGTACTTC. Translation gives CASSHPDRETQYF. The chain recombines TRBV5-1 with TRBJ2-5; possible D gene TRBD1, 6 bases. V gave up 4 bases and J gave up 5 bases, with 12 bases separating them. CDR1 SGHRS and CDR2 YFSETQ come from the germline V gene. The CDR3 has 13 residues.

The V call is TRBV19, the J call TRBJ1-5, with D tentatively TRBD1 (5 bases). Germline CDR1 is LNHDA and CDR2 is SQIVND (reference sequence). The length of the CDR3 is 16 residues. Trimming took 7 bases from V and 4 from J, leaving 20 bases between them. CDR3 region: CASIDQRGLWNQPQHF. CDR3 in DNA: TGTGCCAGTATTGACCAGAGGGGTTTGTGGAATCAGCCCCAGCATTTT.

CDR3 sequence: CASSPGGGRETQYF. CDR3 DNA sequence: TGTGCCAGCAGCCCCGGGGGGGGGCGTGAGACCCAGTACTTC. The chain links TRBV11-1 to TRBJ2-5; TRBD2 matches 8 bases. The trim removed 5 bases at V and 5 bases at J, leaving 7 bases unmatched. CDR1 is SGHAT, CDR2 FQDESV, per germline (reference sequence). The CDR3 is 14 residues long.

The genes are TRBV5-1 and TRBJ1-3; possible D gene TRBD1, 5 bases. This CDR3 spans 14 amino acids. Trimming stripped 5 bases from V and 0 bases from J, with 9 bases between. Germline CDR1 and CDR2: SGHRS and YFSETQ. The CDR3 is CASRGTTSGNTIYF. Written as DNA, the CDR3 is TGCGCCAGCAGGGGGACCACCTCTGGAAACACCATATATTTT.

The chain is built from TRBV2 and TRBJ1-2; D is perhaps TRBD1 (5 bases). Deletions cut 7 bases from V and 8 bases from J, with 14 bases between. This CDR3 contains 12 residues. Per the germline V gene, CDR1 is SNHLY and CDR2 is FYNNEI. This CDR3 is CASTNRGNGYTF. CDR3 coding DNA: TGTGCCAGCACCAACCGGGGCAACGGCTACACCTTC. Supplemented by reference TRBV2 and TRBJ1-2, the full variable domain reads EPEVTQTPSHQVTQMGQEVILRCVPISNHLYFYWYRQILGQKVEFLVSFYNNEISEKSEIFDDQFSVERPDGSNFTLKIRSTKLEDSAMYFCASTNRGNGYTFGSGTRLTVV.

For the CDR3, the DNA is TGCGCCAGTCTCCACACCATCGAGGGGTTCTTC. Encoded protein: CASLHTIEGFF. J is TRBJ2-1 and V is TRBV10-1, with D maybe TRBD2 (5 bases). Germline V CDR1 and CDR2: WNHNN, SYGVQD (reference sequence). This CDR3 has 11 amino acids. V lost 9 bases and J 15 bases, leaving 18 bases between the germline ends.

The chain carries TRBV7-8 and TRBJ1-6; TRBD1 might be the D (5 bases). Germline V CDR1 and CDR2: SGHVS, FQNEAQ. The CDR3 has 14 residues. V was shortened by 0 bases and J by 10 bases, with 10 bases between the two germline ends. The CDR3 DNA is TGTGCCAGCAGCTTAGCAGGGACCCCCTCACCCCTCCACTTT. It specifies CASSLAGTPSPLHF.

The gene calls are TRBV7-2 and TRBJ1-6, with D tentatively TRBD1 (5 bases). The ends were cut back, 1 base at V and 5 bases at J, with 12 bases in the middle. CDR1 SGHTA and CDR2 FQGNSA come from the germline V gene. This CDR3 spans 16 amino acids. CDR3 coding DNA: TGTGCCAGCAGCTTAGGGCAGGGAGCCAATAATTCACCCCTCCACTTT. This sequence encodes CASSLGQGANNSPLHF.

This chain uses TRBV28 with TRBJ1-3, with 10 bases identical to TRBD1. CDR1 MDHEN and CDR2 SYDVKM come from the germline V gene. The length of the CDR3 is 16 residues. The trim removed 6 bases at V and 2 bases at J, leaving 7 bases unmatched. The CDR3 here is CASSLTGGAAGNTIYF. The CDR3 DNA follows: TGTGCCAGCAGCCTGACAGGGGGCGCAGCTGGAAACACCATATATTTT.

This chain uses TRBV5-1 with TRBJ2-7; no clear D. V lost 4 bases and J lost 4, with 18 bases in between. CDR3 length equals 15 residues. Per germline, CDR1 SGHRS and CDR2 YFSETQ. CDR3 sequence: CASSTQPGQAYEQYF. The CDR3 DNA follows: TGCGCCAGCAGCACCCAGCCCGGGCAGGCTTACGAGCAGTACTTC.

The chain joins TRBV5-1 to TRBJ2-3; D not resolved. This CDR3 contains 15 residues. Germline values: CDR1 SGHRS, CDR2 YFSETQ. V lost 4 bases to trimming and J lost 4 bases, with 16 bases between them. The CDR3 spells CASSISLESADTQYF. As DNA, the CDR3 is TGCGCCAGCAGCATCTCCCTCGAGTCCGCAGATACGCAGTATTTT.

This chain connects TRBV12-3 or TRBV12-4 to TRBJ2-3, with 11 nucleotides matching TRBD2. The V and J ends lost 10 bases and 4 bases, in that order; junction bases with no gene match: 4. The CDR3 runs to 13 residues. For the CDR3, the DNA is TGTGCCATCGGGACTAGCGGTGCAGATACGCAGTATTTT. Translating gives CAIGTSGADTQYF.

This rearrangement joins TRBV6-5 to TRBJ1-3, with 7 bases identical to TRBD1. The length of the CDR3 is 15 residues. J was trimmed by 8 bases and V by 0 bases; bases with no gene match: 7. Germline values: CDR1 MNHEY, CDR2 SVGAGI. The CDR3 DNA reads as TGTGCCAGCAGTTACTCGATGACAGGGCGAGACACCATATATTTT. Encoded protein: CASSYSMTGRDTIYF.

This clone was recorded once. The CDR3 DNA reads TGTGCCAGCAGCGTAGATCCAACGGGGGCTAGCAATCAGCCCCAGCATTTT. This translates into CASSVDPTGASNQPQHF. The chain has TRBV9 and TRBJ1-5; D is possibly TRBD1 (6 bases). Trimming stripped 0 bases from V and 0 bases from J, with 13 bases between. CDR3 length: 17 residues. Germline CDR1 and CDR2: SGDLS and YYNGEE. Full variable domain (rest looked up from reference TRBV9 and TRBJ1-5): DSGVTQTPKHLITATGQRVTLRCSPRSGDLSVYWYQQSLDQGLQFLIQYYNGEERAKGNILERFSAQQFPDLHSELNLSSLELGDSALYFCASSVDPTGASNQPQHFGDGTRLSIL.

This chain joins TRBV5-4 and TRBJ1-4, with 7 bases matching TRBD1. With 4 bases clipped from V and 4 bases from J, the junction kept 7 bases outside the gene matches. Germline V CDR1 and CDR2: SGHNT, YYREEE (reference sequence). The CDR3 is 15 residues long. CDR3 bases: TGTGCCAGCAGCGTGGCAGGGGGGTTTAATGAAAAACTGTTTTTT. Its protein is CASSVAGGFNEKLFF. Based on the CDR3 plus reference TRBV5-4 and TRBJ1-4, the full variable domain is ETGVTQSPTHLIKTRGQQVTLRCSSQSGHNTVSWYQQALGQGPQFIFQYYREEENGRGNFPPRFSGLQFPNYSSELNVNALELDDSALYLCASSVAGGFNEKLFFGSGTQLSVL.